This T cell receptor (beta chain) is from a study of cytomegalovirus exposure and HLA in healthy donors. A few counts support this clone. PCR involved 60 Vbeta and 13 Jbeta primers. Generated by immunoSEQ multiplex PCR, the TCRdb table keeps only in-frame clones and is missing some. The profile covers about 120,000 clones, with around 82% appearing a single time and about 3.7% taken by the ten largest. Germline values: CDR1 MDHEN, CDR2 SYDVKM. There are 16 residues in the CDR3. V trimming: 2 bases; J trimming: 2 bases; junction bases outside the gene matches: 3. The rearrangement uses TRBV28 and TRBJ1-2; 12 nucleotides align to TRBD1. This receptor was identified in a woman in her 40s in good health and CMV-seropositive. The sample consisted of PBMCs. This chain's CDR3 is CASSLLGTGGNYGYTF. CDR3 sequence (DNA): TGTGCCAGCAGTTTACTTGGGACAGGGGGCAACTATGGCTACACCTTC.